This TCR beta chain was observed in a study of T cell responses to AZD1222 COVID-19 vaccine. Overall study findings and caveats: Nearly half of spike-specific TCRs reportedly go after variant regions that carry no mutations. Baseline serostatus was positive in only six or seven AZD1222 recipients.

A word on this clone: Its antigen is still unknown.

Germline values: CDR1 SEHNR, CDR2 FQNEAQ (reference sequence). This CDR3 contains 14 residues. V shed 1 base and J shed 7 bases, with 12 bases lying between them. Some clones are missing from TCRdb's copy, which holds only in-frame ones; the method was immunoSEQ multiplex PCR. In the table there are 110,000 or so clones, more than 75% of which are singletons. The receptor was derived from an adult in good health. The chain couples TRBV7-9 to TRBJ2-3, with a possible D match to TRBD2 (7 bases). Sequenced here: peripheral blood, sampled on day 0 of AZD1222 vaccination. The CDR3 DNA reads TGTGCCAGCAGCTTAGAGGGGGGGATGAATACGCAGTATTTT. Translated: CASSLEGGMNTQYF.